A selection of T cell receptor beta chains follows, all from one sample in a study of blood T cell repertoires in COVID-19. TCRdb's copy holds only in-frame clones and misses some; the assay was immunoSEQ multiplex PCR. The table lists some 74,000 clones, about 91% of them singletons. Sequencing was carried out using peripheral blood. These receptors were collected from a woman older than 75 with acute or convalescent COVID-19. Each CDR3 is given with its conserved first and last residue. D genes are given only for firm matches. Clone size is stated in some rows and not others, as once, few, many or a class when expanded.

cdr3_nt: TGTGCCAGCAGCGCCACTAGCGGGGGGGCCAGGGCTAGCACAGATACGCAGTATTTT
cdr3_aa: CASSATSGGARASTDTQYF
clone_size: NA
d_call: TRBD2
j_call: TRBJ2-3
v_call: TRBV9

cdr3_nt: TGTGCCATACAGGACAGGGACTATGGCTACACCTTC
cdr3_aa: CAIQDRDYGYTF
clone_size: NA
d_call: TRBD1
j_call: TRBJ1-2
v_call: TRBV5-4

cdr3_nt: TGTGCCAGTAGTATTCGGACTAGCGGGAGTGTTCCTGAGCAGTTCTTC
cdr3_aa: CASSIRTSGSVPEQFF
clone_size: once
d_call: TRBD2
j_call: TRBJ2-1
v_call: TRBV19

cdr3_nt: TGTGCCAGCAGCCAAGGGAGGGGGCATGGTGAGCAGTTCTTC
cdr3_aa: CASSQGRGHGEQFF
clone_size: NA
d_call: NA
j_call: TRBJ2-1
v_call: TRBV3-1/TRBV3-2

cdr3_nt: TGTGCCAGCGGGGTGACAGGCTACTATGGCTACACCTTC
cdr3_aa: CASGVTGYYGYTF
clone_size: NA
d_call: NA
j_call: TRBJ1-2
v_call: TRBV28

cdr3_nt: TGTGCCAGTAGAACCGAGGGTTTAGGGGCCAACGTCCTGACTTTC
cdr3_aa: CASRTEGLGANVLTF
clone_size: NA
d_call: NA
j_call: TRBJ2-6
v_call: TRBV19

cdr3_nt: TGTGCCAGCAGCCAATTTTACCGGGACAAGGGTTGGGAGACCCAGTACTTC
cdr3_aa: CASSQFYRDKGWETQYF
clone_size: NA
d_call: NA
j_call: TRBJ2-5
v_call: TRBV7-6

cdr3_nt: TGTGCCAGCTCACCCTTTCCCTTAGCAAATGACAGGGCTCAAGAGACCCAGTACTTC
cdr3_aa: CASSPFPLANDRAQETQYF
clone_size: once
d_call: TRBD1
j_call: TRBJ2-5
v_call: TRBV18

cdr3_nt: TGCGCCAGCCGGGCCCAGGGTGCCGAGCAGTACTTC
cdr3_aa: CASRAQGAEQYF
clone_size: once
d_call: NA
j_call: TRBJ2-7
v_call: TRBV10-2

cdr3_nt: TGTGCCAGCAGTGAGGGCGAGGGCTCCTATAATTCACCCCTCCACTTT
cdr3_aa: CASSEGEGSYNSPLHF
clone_size: NA
d_call: NA
j_call: TRBJ1-6
v_call: TRBV6-1

cdr3_nt: TGTGCCAGCAGCGTAGAGGGGCCGGATTCACCCCTCCACTTT
cdr3_aa: CASSVEGPDSPLHF
clone_size: NA
d_call: NA
j_call: TRBJ1-6
v_call: TRBV9

cdr3_nt: TGTGCCAGCAGCTTGGGACTAGCGGAAACAAGAGATTACTTC
cdr3_aa: CASSLGLAETRDYF
clone_size: NA
d_call: TRBD2
j_call: TRBJ2-7
v_call: TRBV3-1/TRBV3-2

cdr3_nt: TGTGCCAGCACCCTGGGACTAGCGGACAATGAGCAGTTCTTC
cdr3_aa: CASTLGLADNEQFF
clone_size: NA
d_call: TRBD2
j_call: TRBJ2-1
v_call: TRBV9

cdr3_nt: TGCAGCCCTAGGGACTATCGAGCAGATACGCAGTATTTT
cdr3_aa: CSPRDYRADTQYF
clone_size: NA
d_call: TRBD2
j_call: TRBJ2-3
v_call: TRBV29-1

cdr3_nt: TGTGCCAGCACTAATTACCTCGCGGAGACCCAGTACTTC
cdr3_aa: CASTNYLAETQYF
clone_size: few
d_call: NA
j_call: TRBJ2-5
v_call: TRBV2

cdr3_nt: TGTGCCAGCAGTCAGGACAACAATGAGCAGTTCTTC
cdr3_aa: CASSQDNNEQFF
clone_size: NA
d_call: NA
j_call: TRBJ2-1
v_call: TRBV12-3/TRBV12-4

cdr3_nt: TGTGCCAGCAGTTTATATTGGGACAGGGCTAACTATGGCTACACCTTC
cdr3_aa: CASSLYWDRANYGYTF
clone_size: NA
d_call: TRBD1
j_call: TRBJ1-2
v_call: TRBV27

cdr3_nt: TGTGCCAGTAGTACACCGAGACAGGGAAGAGCCGGGGAGCTGTTTTTT
cdr3_aa: CASSTPRQGRAGELFF
clone_size: NA
d_call: TRBD1
j_call: TRBJ2-2
v_call: TRBV19

cdr3_nt: TGTGCCAGCAGCCACCAGGGGGCGACGCTTCCTGAAGCTTTCTTT
cdr3_aa: CASSHQGATLPEAFF
clone_size: NA
d_call: TRBD1
j_call: TRBJ1-1
v_call: TRBV3-1/TRBV3-2

cdr3_nt: TGTGCCAGCAGCGTAGGGTACAGTAACAACTATGGCTACACCTTC
cdr3_aa: CASSVGYSNNYGYTF
clone_size: NA
d_call: NA
j_call: TRBJ1-2
v_call: TRBV9

cdr3_nt: TGTGCCAGCAGCGCCAACTACGGAGTTAACACTGAAGCTTTCTTT
cdr3_aa: CASSANYGVNTEAFF
clone_size: NA
d_call: NA
j_call: TRBJ1-1
v_call: TRBV7-9

cdr3_nt: TGCGCCAGCAGCGGACAGACCTACGAGCAGTACTTC
cdr3_aa: CASSGQTYEQYF
clone_size: NA
d_call: NA
j_call: TRBJ2-7
v_call: TRBV5-1

cdr3_nt: TGTGCCAGTAGTATCTTGGCGACTAGCGGGATTGAGCAGTTCTTC
cdr3_aa: CASSILATSGIEQFF
clone_size: NA
d_call: TRBD2
j_call: TRBJ2-1
v_call: TRBV19

cdr3_nt: TGCGCCAGCAGCCAACCCTCCGGGACAGGGAAAGAGACCCAGTACTTC
cdr3_aa: CASSQPSGTGKETQYF
clone_size: NA
d_call: TRBD1
j_call: TRBJ2-5
v_call: TRBV4-1

cdr3_nt: TGTGCCAGCAGCTTTACAGCGGCCCCAGAGACCCAGTACTTC
cdr3_aa: CASSFTAAPETQYF
clone_size: NA
d_call: NA
j_call: TRBJ2-5
v_call: TRBV5-4

cdr3_nt: TGTGCCAGCAGAATCGGACTGATAAATGAAAAACTGTTTTTT
cdr3_aa: CASRIGLINEKLFF
clone_size: NA
d_call: NA
j_call: TRBJ1-4
v_call: TRBV6-5

cdr3_nt: TGCAGCGTTGCGGACACGGGCCGCTCCTACGAGCAGTACTTC
cdr3_aa: CSVADTGRSYEQYF
clone_size: NA
d_call: NA
j_call: TRBJ2-7
v_call: TRBV29-1

cdr3_nt: TGTGCCAGCTCACCAAGGGGAGGCGATGAGCAGTTCTTC
cdr3_aa: CASSPRGGDEQFF
clone_size: few
d_call: NA
j_call: TRBJ2-1
v_call: TRBV18

cdr3_nt: TGTGCCAGCAGGCAGGGGGAGTACACCGGGGAGCTGTTTTTT
cdr3_aa: CASRQGEYTGELFF
clone_size: NA
d_call: TRBD1
j_call: TRBJ2-2
v_call: TRBV5-6

cdr3_nt: TGTGCCAGCAGAGTCGAGGGGGCCAAACAGCCCCAGCATTTT
cdr3_aa: CASRVEGAKQPQHF
clone_size: NA
d_call: TRBD1
j_call: TRBJ1-5
v_call: TRBV2

cdr3_nt: TGTGCCAGCAGCTTACCGGGTGGAGCCTATGGCTACACCTTC
cdr3_aa: CASSLPGGAYGYTF
clone_size: once
d_call: NA
j_call: TRBJ1-2
v_call: TRBV7-2

cdr3_nt: TGTGCCAGCAGACAGCCGGGGAGCGGAGATACGCAGTATTTT
cdr3_aa: CASRQPGSGDTQYF
clone_size: NA
d_call: NA
j_call: TRBJ2-3
v_call: TRBV6-5

cdr3_nt: TGTGCCAGCAGTGACTACTTCCGCACAGATACGCAGTATTTT
cdr3_aa: CASSDYFRTDTQYF
clone_size: NA
d_call: NA
j_call: TRBJ2-3
v_call: TRBV6-2/TRBV6-3

cdr3_nt: TGTGCCAGCAGTTCGTTCGGACTAGCGGGAGGTTCGGGGGCCAAAAACATTCAGTACTTC
cdr3_aa: CASSSFGLAGGSGAKNIQYF
clone_size: NA
d_call: TRBD2
j_call: TRBJ2-4
v_call: TRBV28

cdr3_nt: TGTGCCAGCAGTTTAAAAGGGGAATATGGCTACACCTTC
cdr3_aa: CASSLKGEYGYTF
clone_size: once
d_call: NA
j_call: TRBJ1-2
v_call: TRBV12-3/TRBV12-4

cdr3_nt: TGTGCCTGGAGTGTATCCAACAGCTTTAATTCACCCCTCCACTTT
cdr3_aa: CAWSVSNSFNSPLHF
clone_size: medium-sized
d_call: NA
j_call: TRBJ1-6
v_call: TRBV30

cdr3_nt: TGTGCCAGCAGCTTACTTGGCCAGGGAGGGCAGTTCTTC
cdr3_aa: CASSLLGQGGQFF
clone_size: NA
d_call: NA
j_call: TRBJ2-1
v_call: TRBV7-2

cdr3_nt: TGTGCCAGTAGTATATATTTAGCGGGGGGCGGCACAGATACGCAGTATTTT
cdr3_aa: CASSIYLAGGGTDTQYF
clone_size: NA
d_call: TRBD2
j_call: TRBJ2-3
v_call: TRBV19

cdr3_nt: TGCAGTGCCCTATCGGTTGATACGCAGTATTTT
cdr3_aa: CSALSVDTQYF
clone_size: NA
d_call: NA
j_call: TRBJ2-3
v_call: TRBV20-1

cdr3_nt: TGTGCCAGCAGCAGGTCACTAGATTCGTCGCAGTACTTC
cdr3_aa: CASSRSLDSSQYF
clone_size: NA
d_call: NA
j_call: TRBJ2-7
v_call: TRBV5-6

cdr3_nt: TGTGCCAGCAGCCAAGTTTCCGGGACAGGGTCAGATACGCAGTATTTT
cdr3_aa: CASSQVSGTGSDTQYF
clone_size: NA
d_call: TRBD1
j_call: TRBJ2-3
v_call: TRBV14

cdr3_nt: TGTGCCAGTAGTCCCCTCGGACAGGGGAACACTGAAGCTTTCTTT
cdr3_aa: CASSPLGQGNTEAFF
clone_size: NA
d_call: TRBD1
j_call: TRBJ1-1
v_call: TRBV19

cdr3_nt: TGTGCCTGGAGTGTACCAGGGGTGGGTGAAAAACTGTTTTTT
cdr3_aa: CAWSVPGVGEKLFF
clone_size: NA
d_call: NA
j_call: TRBJ1-4
v_call: TRBV30

cdr3_nt: TGTGCCAGTAGGACTCGAGGGGGTTTTGGTTCACCCCTCCACTTT
cdr3_aa: CASRTRGGFGSPLHF
clone_size: NA
d_call: NA
j_call: TRBJ1-6
v_call: TRBV6-5

cdr3_nt: TGTGCCAGCAGTTACTTCCCGGCAGGTACCTACAATGAGCAGTTCTTC
cdr3_aa: CASSYFPAGTYNEQFF
clone_size: few
d_call: NA
j_call: TRBJ2-1
v_call: TRBV6-5

cdr3_nt: TGTGCCAGTAGTATATCAAGGGGGAACTATGGCTACACCTTC
cdr3_aa: CASSISRGNYGYTF
clone_size: NA
d_call: NA
j_call: TRBJ1-2
v_call: TRBV19

cdr3_nt: TGCAGCGCAAATACAGGGGCAGGAGAGACCCAGTACTTC
cdr3_aa: CSANTGAGETQYF
clone_size: NA
d_call: TRBD1
j_call: TRBJ2-5
v_call: TRBV29-1

cdr3_nt: TGTGCCTGGAGTGACGGTAGCGACACGCAGTATTTT
cdr3_aa: CAWSDGSDTQYF
clone_size: NA
d_call: NA
j_call: TRBJ2-3
v_call: TRBV30

cdr3_nt: TGTGCCTGGAGTGCGGGACAGGCCTACGAGCAGTACTTC
cdr3_aa: CAWSAGQAYEQYF
clone_size: NA
d_call: TRBD1
j_call: TRBJ2-7
v_call: TRBV30

cdr3_nt: TGTGCCAGCAGCGCCCGGGACAGGGGCTCTGGAAACACCATATATTTT
cdr3_aa: CASSARDRGSGNTIYF
clone_size: NA
d_call: TRBD1
j_call: TRBJ1-3
v_call: TRBV5-4

cdr3_nt: TGTGCTTCCGGGGGGAGAACCACCGGGGAGCTGTTTTTT
cdr3_aa: CASGGRTTGELFF
clone_size: NA
d_call: TRBD2
j_call: TRBJ2-2
v_call: TRBV7-2

cdr3_nt: TGTGCCACCAGCAGAGATCCGAGGGGGTTCACTGAAGCTTTCTTT
cdr3_aa: CATSRDPRGFTEAFF
clone_size: NA
d_call: NA
j_call: TRBJ1-1
v_call: TRBV15

cdr3_nt: TGTGCCAGCAGCTTGAAAAGGGGGTCCCAGCATTTT
cdr3_aa: CASSLKRGSQHF
clone_size: NA
d_call: NA
j_call: TRBJ1-5
v_call: TRBV5-6